The sequence of this T cell receptor (beta chain) was determined in a study of CD8+CD57+ T cells in acquired aplastic anemia. On the study more broadly: The mean DNA yield obtained from sorted CD4+ and CD8+ cells came to around 3 ug.

For sequencing, patients were chosen who had shown expansion of CD8+CD57+ cells by flow cytometry. All patients had severe acquired aplastic anemia. It was genomic DNA that served as the template for profiling TCR beta VDJ and CDR3. MiXCR, run by TCRdb on the reads, gives a single entry per CDR3 protein. The sample contains more than 150,000 distinct CDR3 sequences, about half of which appear only once. The CDR3 is 14 amino acids. Germline V gene sequence: CDR1 LNHDA, CDR2 SQIVND (reference sequence). This clonotype has a handful of counts. The target antigen is unknown. The junction and the germline gene differ at one end; a read error may be behind it. The study's findings and limits: Nearly 30 was the count of CD8+ CDR3 sequences that patients shared with controls. In CD8+ cells, Simpson's diversity showed no significant difference between patients and controls.

The sample taken for sequencing was sorted CD4+, CD8+, or CD8+CD57+ T cells (not recorded which) from PBMCs. This chain links TRBV19 with TRBJ2-7; 12 nucleotides match TRBD2. This TCR came from a human donor with aplastic anemia. CDR3 residues: CASSMGTSGYERYF. DNA for the CDR3: TGTGCCAGTAGTATGGGGACTAGCGGGTACGAGCGGTACTTC.